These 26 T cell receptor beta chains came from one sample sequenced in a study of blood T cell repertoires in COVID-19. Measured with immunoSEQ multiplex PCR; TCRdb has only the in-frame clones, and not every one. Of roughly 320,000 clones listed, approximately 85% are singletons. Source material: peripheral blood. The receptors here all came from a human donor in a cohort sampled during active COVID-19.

CDR3 nucleotide sequence: TGTGCCAGCAGCCTTTCTAGCGGGGGCCGAAATGAGCAGTTCTTC. It is translated as CASSLSSGGRNEQFF. The J gene is TRBJ2-1, the V gene TRBV5-8; the match to TRBD2 covers 10 bases. This CDR3 is 15 amino acids long. Germline V gives CDR1 SGHTS, CDR2 YDEGEE. J was trimmed by 7 bases and V by 4 bases; bases with no gene match: 8.

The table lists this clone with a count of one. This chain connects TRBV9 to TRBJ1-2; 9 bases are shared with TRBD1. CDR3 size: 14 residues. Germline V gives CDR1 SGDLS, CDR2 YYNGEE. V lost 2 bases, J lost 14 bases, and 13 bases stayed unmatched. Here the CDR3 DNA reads TGTGCCAGCAGCGTCGCATCGGGACAGGGAAAGGTGACCTTC. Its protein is CASSVASGQGKVTF.

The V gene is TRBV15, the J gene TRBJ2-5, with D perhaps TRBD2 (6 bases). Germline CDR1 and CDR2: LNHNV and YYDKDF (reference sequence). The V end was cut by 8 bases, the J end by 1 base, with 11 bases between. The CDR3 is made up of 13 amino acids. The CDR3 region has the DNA TGTGCCACCGATACGGGACTCCAAGAGACCCAGTACTTC. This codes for CATDTGLQETQYF.

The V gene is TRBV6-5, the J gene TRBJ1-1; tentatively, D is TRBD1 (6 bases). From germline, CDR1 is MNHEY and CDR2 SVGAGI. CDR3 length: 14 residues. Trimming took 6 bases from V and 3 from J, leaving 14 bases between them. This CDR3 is CASRNTGLDTEAFF. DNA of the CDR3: TGTGCCAGCAGGAATACAGGGTTGGACACTGAAGCTTTCTTT.

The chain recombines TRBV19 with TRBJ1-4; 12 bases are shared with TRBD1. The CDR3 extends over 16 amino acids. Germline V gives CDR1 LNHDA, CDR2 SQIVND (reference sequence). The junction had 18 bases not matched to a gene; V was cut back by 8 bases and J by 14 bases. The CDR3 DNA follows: TGTGCCAGTGGAGGGGACAGGGGGCGCGCGGAGGCTTTGCTGTTTTTT. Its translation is CASGGDRGRAEALLFF.

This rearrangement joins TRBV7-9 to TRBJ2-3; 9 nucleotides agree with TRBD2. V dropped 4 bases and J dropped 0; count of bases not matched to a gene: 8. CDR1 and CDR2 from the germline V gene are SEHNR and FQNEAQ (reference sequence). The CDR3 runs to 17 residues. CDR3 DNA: TGTGCCAGCAGCTCACGACTAGCGGCGGGGAGCACAGATACGCAGTATTTT. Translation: CASSSRLAAGSTDTQYF.

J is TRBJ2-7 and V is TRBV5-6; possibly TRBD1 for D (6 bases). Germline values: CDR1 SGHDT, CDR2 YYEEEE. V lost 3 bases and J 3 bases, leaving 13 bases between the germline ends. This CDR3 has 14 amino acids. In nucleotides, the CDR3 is TGTGCCAGCAGCTCAGACCAACAGGGCTACGAGCAGTACTTC. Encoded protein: CASSSDQQGYEQYF.

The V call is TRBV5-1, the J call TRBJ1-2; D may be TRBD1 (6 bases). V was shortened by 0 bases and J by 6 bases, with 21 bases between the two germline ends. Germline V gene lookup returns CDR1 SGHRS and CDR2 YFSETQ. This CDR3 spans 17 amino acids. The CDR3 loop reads CASSLAELGGANNGYTF. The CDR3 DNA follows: TGCGCCAGCAGCTTGGCAGAGTTAGGGGGGGCGAACAATGGCTACACCTTC.

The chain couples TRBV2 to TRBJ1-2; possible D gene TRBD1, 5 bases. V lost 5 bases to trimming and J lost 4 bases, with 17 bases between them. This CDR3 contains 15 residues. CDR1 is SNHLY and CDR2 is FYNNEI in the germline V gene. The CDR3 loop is CASSPQGGVGYGYTF. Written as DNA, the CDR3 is TGTGCCAGCAGTCCTCAGGGAGGAGTGGGCTATGGCTACACCTTC. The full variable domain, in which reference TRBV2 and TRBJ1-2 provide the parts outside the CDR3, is EPEVTQTPSHQVTQMGQEVILRCVPISNHLYFYWYRQILGQKVEFLVSFYNNEISEKSEIFDDQFSVERPDGSNFTLKIRSTKLEDSAMYFCASSPQGGVGYGYTFGSGTRLTVV.

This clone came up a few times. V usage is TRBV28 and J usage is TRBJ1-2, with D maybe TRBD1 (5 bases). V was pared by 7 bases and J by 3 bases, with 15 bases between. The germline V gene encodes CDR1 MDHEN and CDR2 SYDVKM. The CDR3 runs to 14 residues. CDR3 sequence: CASTTLGVDYGYTF. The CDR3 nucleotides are TGTGCCAGCACCACGTTAGGGGTCGACTATGGCTACACCTTC.

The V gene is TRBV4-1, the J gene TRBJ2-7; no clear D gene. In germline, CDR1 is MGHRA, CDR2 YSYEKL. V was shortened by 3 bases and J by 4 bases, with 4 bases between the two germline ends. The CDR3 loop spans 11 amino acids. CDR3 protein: CASSQLYEQYF. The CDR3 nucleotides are TGCGCCAGCAGCCAGCTATACGAGCAGTACTTC.

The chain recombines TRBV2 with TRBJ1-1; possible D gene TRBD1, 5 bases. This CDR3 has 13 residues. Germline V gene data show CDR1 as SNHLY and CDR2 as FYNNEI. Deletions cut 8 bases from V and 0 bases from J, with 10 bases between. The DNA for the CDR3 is TGTGCCAGCCACCGACAGATGAACACTGAAGCTTTCTTT. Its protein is CASHRQMNTEAFF.

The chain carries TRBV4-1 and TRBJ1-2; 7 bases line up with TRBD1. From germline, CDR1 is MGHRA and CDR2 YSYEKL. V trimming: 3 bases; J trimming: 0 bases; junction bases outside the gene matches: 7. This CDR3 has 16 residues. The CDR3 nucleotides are TGCGCCAGCAGCCATCCCCAGGGGGAGGCTAACTATGGCTACACCTTC. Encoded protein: CASSHPQGEANYGYTF.

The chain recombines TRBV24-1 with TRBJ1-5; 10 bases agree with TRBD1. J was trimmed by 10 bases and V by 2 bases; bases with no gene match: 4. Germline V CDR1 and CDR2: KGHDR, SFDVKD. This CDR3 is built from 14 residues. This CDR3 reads CATSDSGTGDPQHF. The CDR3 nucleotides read TGTGCCACCAGTGATTCCGGGACAGGGGATCCCCAGCATTTT.

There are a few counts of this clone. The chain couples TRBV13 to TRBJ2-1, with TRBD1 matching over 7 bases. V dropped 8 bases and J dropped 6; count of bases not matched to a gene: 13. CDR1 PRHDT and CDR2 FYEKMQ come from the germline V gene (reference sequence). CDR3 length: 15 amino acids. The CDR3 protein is CASWNRGFGLNEQFF. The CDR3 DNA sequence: TGTGCCAGCTGGAACAGGGGCTTCGGGCTCAATGAGCAGTTCTTC.

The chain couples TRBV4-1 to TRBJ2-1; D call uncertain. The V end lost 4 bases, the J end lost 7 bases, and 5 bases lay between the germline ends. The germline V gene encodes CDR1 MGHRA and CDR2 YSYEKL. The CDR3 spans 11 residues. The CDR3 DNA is TGCGCCAGCAGCCTCGAGAATGAGCAGTTCTTC. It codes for CASSLENEQFF.

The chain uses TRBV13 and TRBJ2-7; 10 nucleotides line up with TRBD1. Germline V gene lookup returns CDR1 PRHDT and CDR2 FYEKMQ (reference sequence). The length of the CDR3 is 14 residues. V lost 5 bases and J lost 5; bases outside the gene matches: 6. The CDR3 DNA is TGTGCCAGCAGCGGCGGGACAGGGGATAACGAGCAGTACTTC. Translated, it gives CASSGGTGDNEQYF. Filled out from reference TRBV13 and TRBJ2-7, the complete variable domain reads AAGVIQSPRHLIKEKRETATLKCYPIPRHDTVYWYQQGPGQDPQFLISFYEKMQSDKGSIPDRFSAQQFSDYHSELNMSSLELGDSALYFCASSGGTGDNEQYFGPGTRLTVT.

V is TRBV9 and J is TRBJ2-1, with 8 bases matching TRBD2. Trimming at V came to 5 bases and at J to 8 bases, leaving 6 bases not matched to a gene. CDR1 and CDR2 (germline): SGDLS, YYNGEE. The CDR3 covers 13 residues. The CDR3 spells CASRGGGLDEQFF. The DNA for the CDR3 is TGTGCCAGCAGGGGCGGGGGGCTCGATGAGCAGTTCTTC.

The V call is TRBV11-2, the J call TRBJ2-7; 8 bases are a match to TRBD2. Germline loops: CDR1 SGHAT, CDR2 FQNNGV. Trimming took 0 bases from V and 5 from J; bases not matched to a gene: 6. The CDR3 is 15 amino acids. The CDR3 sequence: CASSLDRGTSNEQYF. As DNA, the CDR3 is TGTGCCAGCAGCTTAGATAGAGGGACTAGTAACGAGCAGTACTTC.

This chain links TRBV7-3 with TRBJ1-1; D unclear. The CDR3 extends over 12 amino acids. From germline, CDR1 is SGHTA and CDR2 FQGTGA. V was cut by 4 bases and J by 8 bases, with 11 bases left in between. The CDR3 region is CASSSYDKEAFF. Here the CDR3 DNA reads TGTGCCAGCAGCTCGTACGACAAAGAAGCTTTCTTT.

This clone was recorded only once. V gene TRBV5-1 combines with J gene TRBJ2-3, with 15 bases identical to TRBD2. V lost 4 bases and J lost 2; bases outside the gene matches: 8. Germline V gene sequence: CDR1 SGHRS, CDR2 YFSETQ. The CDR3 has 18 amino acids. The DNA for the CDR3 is TGCGCCAGCAGCGATGGGACTAGCGGGGGGCAAACCACAGATACGCAGTATTTT. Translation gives CASSDGTSGGQTTDTQYF.

The DNA of the CDR3 is TGTGCCAGTAGTGGACAGGGTTGGGACGAGCAGTACTTC. Protein: CASSGQGWDEQYF. The V call is TRBV19, the J call TRBJ2-7; 8 bases match TRBD1. J was trimmed by 5 bases and V by 5 bases; bases with no gene match: 5. This CDR3 is 13 amino acids long. Germline CDR1 LNHDA, CDR2 SQIVND (reference sequence).

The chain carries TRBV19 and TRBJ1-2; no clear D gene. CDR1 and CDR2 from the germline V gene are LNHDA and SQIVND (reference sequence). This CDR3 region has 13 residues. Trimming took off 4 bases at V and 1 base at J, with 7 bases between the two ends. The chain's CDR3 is CASSKEVNYGYTF. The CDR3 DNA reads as TGTGCCAGTAGTAAGGAGGTTAACTATGGCTACACCTTC.

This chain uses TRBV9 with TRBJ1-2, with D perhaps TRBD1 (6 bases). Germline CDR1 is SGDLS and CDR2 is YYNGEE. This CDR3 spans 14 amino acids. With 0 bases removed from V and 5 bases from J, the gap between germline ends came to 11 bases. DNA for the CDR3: TGTGCCAGCAGCGTAGAGGCAGGGGTATATGGCTACACCTTC. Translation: CASSVEAGVYGYTF. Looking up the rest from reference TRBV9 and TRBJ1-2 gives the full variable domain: DSGVTQTPKHLITATGQRVTLRCSPRSGDLSVYWYQQSLDQGLQFLIQYYNGEERAKGNILERFSAQQFPDLHSELNLSSLELGDSALYFCASSVEAGVYGYTFGSGTRLTVV.

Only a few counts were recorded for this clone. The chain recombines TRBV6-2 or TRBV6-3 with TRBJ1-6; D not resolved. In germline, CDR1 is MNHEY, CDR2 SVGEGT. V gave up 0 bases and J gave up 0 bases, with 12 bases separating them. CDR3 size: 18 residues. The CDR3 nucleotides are TGTGCCAGCAGTTACTCAGGCGGGCAGAGCTCCTATAATTCACCCCTCCACTTT. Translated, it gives CASSYSGGQSSYNSPLHF.

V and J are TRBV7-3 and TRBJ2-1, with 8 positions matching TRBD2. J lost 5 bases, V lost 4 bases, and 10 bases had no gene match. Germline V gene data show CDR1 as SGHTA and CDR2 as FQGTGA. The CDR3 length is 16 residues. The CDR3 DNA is TGTGCCAGCAGCTCCGGACTAGCCGAAGAGAACAATGAGCAGTTCTTC. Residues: CASSSGLAEENNEQFF.